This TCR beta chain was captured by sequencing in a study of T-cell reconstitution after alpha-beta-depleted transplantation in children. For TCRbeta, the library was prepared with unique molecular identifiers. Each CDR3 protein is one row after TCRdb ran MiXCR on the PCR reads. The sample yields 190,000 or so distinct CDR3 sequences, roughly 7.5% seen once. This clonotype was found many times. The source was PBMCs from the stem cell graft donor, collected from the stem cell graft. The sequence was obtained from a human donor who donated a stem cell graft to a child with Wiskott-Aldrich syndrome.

In DNA form, the CDR3 reads TGTGCCAGCAGCCTACACAGGCTAAGCTCCTACAATGAGCAGTTCTTC. Translation: CASSLHRLSSYNEQFF. The chain has TRBV7-6 and TRBJ2-1; possible D gene TRBD1, 5 bases. Between the trimmed V and J ends, which lost 5 bases and 0 bases, there was a span of 14 bases. The CDR3 is 16 amino acids. Germline V gene lookup returns CDR1 SGHVS and CDR2 FNYEAQ.